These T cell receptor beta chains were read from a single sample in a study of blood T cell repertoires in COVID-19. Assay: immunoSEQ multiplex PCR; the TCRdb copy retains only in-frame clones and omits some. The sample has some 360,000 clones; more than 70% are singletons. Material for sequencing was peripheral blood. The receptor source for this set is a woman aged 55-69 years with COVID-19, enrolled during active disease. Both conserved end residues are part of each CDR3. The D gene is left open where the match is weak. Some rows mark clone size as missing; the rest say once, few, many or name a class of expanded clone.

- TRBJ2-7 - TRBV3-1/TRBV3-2 TGTGCCAGCAGCCGCTTCCCCGGCGGCTCCTCCTACGAGCAGTACTTC CASSRFPGGSSYEQYF
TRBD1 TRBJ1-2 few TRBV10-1 TGCGCCAGCAGTAACAGGGGGCAGAGTGATGGCTACACCTTC CASSNRGQSDGYTF
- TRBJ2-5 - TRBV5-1 TGCGCCAGCAGCTTGGGCCCAGCGGCCAAACAAGAGACCCAGTACTTC CASSLGPAAKQETQYF
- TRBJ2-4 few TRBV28 TGTGCCAGCAGTTTAAACGATCAGGGGATTAGGAACATTCAGTACTTC CASSLNDQGIRNIQYF
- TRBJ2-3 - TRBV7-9 TGTGCCAGCAGCTATCGAGGAGGTGTCGCTAGCACAGATACGCAGTATTTT CASSYRGGVASTDTQYF
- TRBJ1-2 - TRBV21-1 TGTGCCAGCAGCAAAGGGACAGGGCAATATGGCTACACCTTC CASSKGTGQYGYTF
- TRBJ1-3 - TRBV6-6 TGTGCCAGCAGTTTCGACAGCCAAGGAACCATATATTTT CASSFDSQGTIYF
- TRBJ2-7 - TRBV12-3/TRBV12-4 TGTGCCAGCAGTCTACTCTACGAGCAGTACTTC CASSLLYEQYF
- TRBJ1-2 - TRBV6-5 TGTGCCAGTCTATCTAACTATGGCTACACCTTC CASLSNYGYTF
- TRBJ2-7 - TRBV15 TGTGCCACCAGCAGAGGTCCGACAGTTTACGAGCAGTACTTC CATSRGPTVYEQYF
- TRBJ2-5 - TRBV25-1 TGTGCCAGCAGTGATCAAACAGGCCCCCAAGAGACCCAGTACTTC CASSDQTGPQETQYF
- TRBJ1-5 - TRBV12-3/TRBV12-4 TGTGCCAGCACCGTCGGGGTTGAGCAGCCCCAGCATTTT CASTVGVEQPQHF
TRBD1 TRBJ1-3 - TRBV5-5 TGTGCCAGCAGCTTGCTCCTGGGACAGGGGGCAACTGGAGGAAACACCATATATTTT CASSLLLGQGATGGNTIYF
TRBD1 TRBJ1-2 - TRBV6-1 TGTGCCAGCAGTGATTTGGACAGGGGCGGTGGCTACACCTTC CASSDLDRGGGYTF